This entry lists 17 T cell receptor beta chains sequenced from one sample in a study of blood T cell repertoires in COVID-19. The data were produced by immunoSEQ multiplex PCR, yet TCRdb's version contains in-frame clones alone and is incomplete. Of around 300,000 clones in the sample, roughly 89% are singletons; the top ten hold about 1%. Sequenced input: peripheral blood. The receptors were sampled from a woman aged 40 to 50 with COVID-19, enrolled during active disease.

The chain combines TRBV28 with TRBJ1-6; D perhaps matches TRBD1 (5 bases). The V gene lost 5 bases and the J gene lost 3 bases, with 17 bases spanning the gap. Germline lookup yields CDR1 MDHEN and CDR2 SYDVKM. CDR3 size: 17 residues. CDR3: CASSIRGGANYNSPLHF. CDR3 DNA sequence: TGTGCCAGCAGTATCCGGGGAGGGGCAAACTATAATTCACCCCTCCACTTT.

Here the CDR3 DNA reads TGTGCCAGTAGTACCGGCCGACAGGTTGCAGATACGCAGTATTTT. Its protein product is CASSTGRQVADTQYF. The chain recombines TRBV19 with TRBJ2-3; D perhaps matches TRBD1 (6 bases). V was cut by 4 bases and J by 4 bases, with 15 bases left in between. Germline V gives CDR1 LNHDA, CDR2 SQIVND (reference sequence). This CDR3 is 15 amino acids long. The full variable domain, completed using reference TRBV19 and TRBJ2-3, is DGGITQSPKYLFRKEGQNVTLSCEQNLNHDAMYWYRQDPGQGLRLIYYSQIVNDFQKGDIAEGYSVSREKKESFPLTVTSAQKNPTAFYLCASSTGRQVADTQYFGPGTRLTVL.

The rearrangement links TRBV2 to TRBJ2-5, with a weak D call TRBD2 (5 bases). Germline values: CDR1 SNHLY, CDR2 FYNNEI. The V end lost 10 bases, the J end lost 7 bases, and 16 bases lay between the germline ends. The CDR3 sequence is 12 residues long. Here the CDR3 DNA reads TGTGCCACCACGGAAGAAGGGAGGACCCAGTACTTC. Protein sequence: CATTEEGRTQYF.

The chain has TRBV3-1 (or the pseudogene TRBV3-2) and TRBJ2-7, with D perhaps matching TRBD2 (5 bases). Germline CDR1 and CDR2: LGHDT and YNNKEL (reference sequence). The CDR3 has 14 residues. V gave up 5 bases and J gave up 0 bases, with 11 bases separating them. The CDR3 DNA reads as TGTGCCAGCAGCTTATTGGGAGTCTCCTACGAGCAGTACTTC. It codes for CASSLLGVSYEQYF.

This sequence joins TRBV5-1 and TRBJ1-5; D remains unclear. Germline CDR1 SGHRS, CDR2 YFSETQ. The V gene lost 0 bases and the J gene lost 7 bases, with 17 bases spanning the gap. The CDR3 has 16 amino acids. CDR3 DNA sequence: TGCGCCAGCAGCTTGGGAGGGAGGCAAGGTGAGCAGCCCCAGCATTTT. It codes for CASSLGGRQGEQPQHF.

The chain is built from TRBV25-1 and TRBJ2-7, with 12 bases aligning to TRBD2. CDR3 length: 15 residues. CDR1 is MGHDK, CDR2 SYGVNS, per germline. J was trimmed by 4 bases and V by 5 bases; bases with no gene match: 6. Here the CDR3 reads CASSPLAGGPYEQYF. In DNA form, the CDR3 reads TGTGCCAGCAGTCCTCTAGCGGGAGGGCCATACGAGCAGTACTTC.

The chain recombines TRBV11-3 with TRBJ1-6, with a possible D match to TRBD1 (5 bases). Trimming cost V 2 bases and J 8 bases, with 13 bases left between them. The CDR3 extends over 15 amino acids. Looked up from germline, CDR1 is SGHNT and CDR2 is YENEEA. DNA for the CDR3: TGTGCCAGCAGCTTACAGGGATCCCGGGATTCACCCCTCCACTTT. It translates to CASSLQGSRDSPLHF.

The rearrangement uses TRBV9 and TRBJ2-2; D gene unclear. V was trimmed by 4 bases and J by 0 bases, leaving 10 bases between them. This CDR3 contains 15 residues. Per germline, CDR1 SGDLS and CDR2 YYNGEE. The CDR3 reads CASSRQTANTGELFF. The CDR3 DNA reads TGTGCCAGCAGCAGACAAACCGCGAACACCGGGGAGCTGTTTTTT.

This clone was detected only a few times. The chain carries TRBV5-1 and TRBJ2-7; 7 nucleotides line up with TRBD1. Germline V gene data show CDR1 as SGHRS and CDR2 as YFSETQ. CDR3 length equals 16 residues. V was pared by 5 bases and J by 0 bases, with 11 bases of the junction left unmatched. The CDR3 is CASSHPMGQSSYEQYF. As DNA, the CDR3 is TGCGCCAGCAGTCACCCGATGGGACAGAGCTCCTACGAGCAGTACTTC. Combining the CDR3 with reference TRBV5-1 and TRBJ2-7 gives the whole variable domain KAGVTQTPRYLIKTRGQQVTLSCSPISGHRSVSWYQQTPGQGLQFLFEYFSETQRNKGNFPGRFSGRQFSNSRSEMNVSTLELGDSALYLCASSHPMGQSSYEQYFGPGTRLTVT.

V is TRBV4-3 and J is TRBJ1-6; 8 positions agree with TRBD1. This CDR3 contains 14 residues. The V gene end was trimmed by 1 base and the J gene end by 10 bases; junction bases not matched to a gene: 3. The germline V gene has CDR1 LGHNA and CDR2 YSLEER. This chain's CDR3 is CASSQGTGRSPLHF. The CDR3 bases are TGCGCCAGCAGCCAAGGGACAGGGAGATCACCCCTCCACTTT.

The chain combines TRBV18 with TRBJ2-5; 8 bases map to TRBD2. Trimming at V came to 3 bases and at J to 5 bases, leaving 8 bases not matched to a gene. Germline V gene data show CDR1 as KGHSH and CDR2 as LQKENI. The CDR3 has 15 residues. CDR3 loop: CASSPAAGAPETQYF. The CDR3 region has the DNA TGTGCCAGCTCACCGGCAGCGGGAGCTCCGGAGACCCAGTACTTC.

J is TRBJ1-1 and V is TRBV20-1; 9 bases are shared with TRBD1. This CDR3 spans 16 amino acids. J lost 1 base, V lost 3 bases, and 9 bases had no gene match. Germline V gene data show CDR1 as DFQATT and CDR2 as SNEGSKA (reference sequence). The CDR3 DNA is TGCAGTGCTAGTAAAGACAGGGGGTTAAGGAACACTGAAGCTTTCTTT. Translated, it gives CSASKDRGLRNTEAFF.

The gene calls are TRBV7-9 and TRBJ1-2; possibly TRBD1 for D (5 bases). Deletions cut 1 base from V and 2 bases from J, with 11 bases between. The CDR3 length is 15 residues. The germline V gene encodes CDR1 SEHNR and CDR2 FQNEAQ (reference sequence). This CDR3 is CASSLGTGFNYGYTF. The CDR3 DNA reads TGTGCCAGCAGCTTAGGAACAGGTTTCAACTATGGCTACACCTTC. The full variable domain, in which reference TRBV7-9 and TRBJ1-2 provide the parts outside the CDR3, is DTGVSQNPRHKITKRGQNVTFRCDPISEHNRLYWYRQTLGQGPEFLTYFQNEAQLEKSRLLSDRFSAERPKGSFSTLEIQRTEQGDSAMYLCASSLGTGFNYGYTFGSGTRLTVV.

J is TRBJ1-1 and V is TRBV5-1; tentatively, D is TRBD1 (6 bases). The ends were cut back, 4 bases at V and 1 base at J, with 11 bases in the middle. From germline, CDR1 is SGHRS and CDR2 YFSETQ. The CDR3 is made up of 14 amino acids. CDR3 coding DNA: TGCGCCAGCAGCCCAGGACAGCCGAACACTGAAGCTTTCTTT. This encodes CASSPGQPNTEAFF.

The chain combines TRBV27 with TRBJ2-7, with a weak D call TRBD1 (6 bases). Between the trimmed V and J ends, which lost 4 bases and 3 bases, there was a span of 22 bases. The germline CDR1 and CDR2 sequences are MNHEY and SMNVEV (reference sequence). CDR3 size: 17 residues. CDR3 sequence: CASSSRSISGHRYEQYF. The CDR3 region has the DNA TGTGCCAGCAGTTCCCGTTCAATCTCGGGACACCGCTACGAGCAGTACTTC.

The chain recombines TRBV6-6 with TRBJ1-2; D may be TRBD1 (6 bases). Trimming removed 6 bases from V and 4 bases from J, with 12 bases in between. The V gene's germline CDR1 is MNHNY and CDR2 SVGAGI (reference sequence). The CDR3 sequence is 13 residues long. The CDR3 nucleotides are TGTGCCAGCAGCAAGGGGGGGGGCTATGGCTACACCTTC. As protein: CASSKGGGYGYTF.

V is TRBV5-1 and J is TRBJ1-6; perhaps TRBD1 as D (5 bases). Germline V gene sequence: CDR1 SGHRS, CDR2 YFSETQ. The germline V and J ends were trimmed by 1 base and 7 bases, with 12 bases remaining between them. This CDR3 comprises 15 residues. DNA of the CDR3: TGCGCCAGCAGCTTGCTAGGGCGGGACAATTCACCCCTCCACTTT. Amino acids: CASSLLGRDNSPLHF.